The T cell receptor (beta chain) under discussion was sequenced for a study of blood T cell repertoires in COVID-19 (dated by TCRdb to the early 2020s). At the level of the whole study: Samples from collaborators originated in the United States, Italy and Spain and spanned both the acute and convalescent phases of COVID-19. The prospective study material was composed of cDNA or gDNA derived from T cells, B-cell-depleted T cells, or PBMCs. Deeply sampled blood TCRbeta repertoires from subjects exposed to, actively infected with, or recovered from COVID-19 were included in the dataset. The repertoires were made available in a free public database intended to serve as a resource for research on the immune response to SARS-CoV-2. Samples were obtained from the ongoing ImmuneRACE study (first 160 participants) and from 1,000 to 1,500 subjects provided by 6 global collaborators. Nearly every sample came with metadata listing a de-identified subject ID, COVID-19 status, age in years and sex. Where available, HLA class I and class II types were taken from metadata supplied by the sample provider and were not determined by assay-based typing. General findings and caveats noted by the study authors: Clinical and demographic metadata were provided uncurated, with the amount varying by source and participant.

TCRbeta CDR3 regions were amplified from genomic DNA by means of the immunoSEQ Assay, a bias-controlled multiplex PCR. The published analysis was carried out like this. The number of nucleated cells in each sample was estimated from the amplification of reference gene primers within the assay. To quantify the absolute abundance of each unique TCRbeta CDR3 rearrangement, sequence reads were collapsed and filtered. For each sample, productive Simpson clonality was calculated as the square root of Simpson's diversity index over productive rearrangements. Held by TCRdb, this immuneACCESS table contains in-frame sequences only and omits some clones. Under half of the omission traces to an unresolved V gene where checked; the cause of the rest is unknown. For V, J and clone size, that table is used; D and trimming come from the DNA. Present in this sample are 400,000 to 450,000 clones, 80% to 90% of which were seen just once. The ten most abundant clones make up 1.1% of the sample.

With respect to this clone: It has no known antigen specificity. No base-level quality is on record; no much larger clone is a single base apart.

Enrolling through a virtual design, the prospective study's participants ranged in age from roughly 18 to 95 years and lived across some 23 United States geographic areas. In the prospective study, cohorts were assigned on the basis of participant-reported clinical history obtained from a screening survey and a study questionnaire. Recovered participants in ImmuneRACE Cohort 3 were defined by two consecutive negative NP/OP PCR tests, clearance by a healthcare professional, or resolution of symptoms. In the prospective study, mobile phlebotomists collected whole blood, serum and a nasopharyngeal or oropharyngeal swab from each participant. Additional blood draws and questionnaires over an approximately two-month period could optionally be provided by prospective study participants. Prospective study blood samples were shipped either frozen or at room temperature before DNA extraction. Unmatched junction bases come to 10, with V trimmed by 7 bases and J by 5 bases. The germline V gene yields ENHRY for CDR1 and SYGVKD for CDR2. There are 15 amino acids in the CDR3, from cysteine to phenylalanine inclusive. CDR3 DNA only is kept here, 45 bases in frame from base 1.

The chain was built from TRBV10-3 and TRBJ2-3, and TRBD2 matches 9 of the central bases. This TCR derives from a young man who had recovered from COVID-19. Specimen: PBMCs or T cells enriched from blood (not recorded which). The CDR3 reads CAIKQGGRAGDTQYF. In nucleotides, the sequence is TGTGCCATCAAGCAGGGCGGGAGGGCCGGAGATACGCAGTATTTT.